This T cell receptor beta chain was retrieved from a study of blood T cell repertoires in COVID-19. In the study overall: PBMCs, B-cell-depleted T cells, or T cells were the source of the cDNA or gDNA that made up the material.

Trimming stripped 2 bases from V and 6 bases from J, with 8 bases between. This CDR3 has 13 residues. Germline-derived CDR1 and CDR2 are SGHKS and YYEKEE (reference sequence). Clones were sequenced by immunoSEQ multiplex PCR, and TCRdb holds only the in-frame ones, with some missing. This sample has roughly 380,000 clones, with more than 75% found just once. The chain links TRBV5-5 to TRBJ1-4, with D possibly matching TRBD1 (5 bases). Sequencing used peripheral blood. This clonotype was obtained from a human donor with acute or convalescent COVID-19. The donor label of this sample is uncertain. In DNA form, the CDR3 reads TGTGCCAGCAGCTTTTCGGGGGATGAAAAACTGTTTTTT. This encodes CASSFSGDEKLFF.